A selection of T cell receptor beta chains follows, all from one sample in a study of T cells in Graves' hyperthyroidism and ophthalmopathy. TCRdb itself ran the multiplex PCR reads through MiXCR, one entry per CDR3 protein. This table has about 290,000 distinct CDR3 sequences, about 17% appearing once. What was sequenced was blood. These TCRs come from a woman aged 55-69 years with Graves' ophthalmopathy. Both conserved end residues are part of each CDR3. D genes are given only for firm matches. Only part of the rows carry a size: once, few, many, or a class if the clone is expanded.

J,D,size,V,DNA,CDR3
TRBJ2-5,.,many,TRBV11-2,TGTGCCAGCAGCTTAGAAACCTACCAAGAGACCCAGTACTTC,CASSLETYQETQYF
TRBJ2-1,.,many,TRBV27,TGTGCCAGCAGTTTAAGGGTCTACAATGAGCAGTTCTTC,CASSLRVYNEQFF
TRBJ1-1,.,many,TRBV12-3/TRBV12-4,TGTGCCAGCAGTGCCACAGGGAGCCAGACAGGAGCTTTCTTT,CASSATGSQTGAFF
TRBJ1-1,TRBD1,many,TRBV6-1,TGTGCCAGCAGTGACCCACAGGACAGGGGGCTAAACACTGAAGCTTTCTTT,CASSDPQDRGLNTEAFF
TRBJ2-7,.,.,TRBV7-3,TGTGCCAGCAGCTTACGGGCCACCTACGAGCAGTACTTC,CASSLRATYEQYF
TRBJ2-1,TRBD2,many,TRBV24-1,TGTGCCACCAGTGACCCTAGAGCGGGAGTTCCCTACAATGAGCAGTTCTTC,CATSDPRAGVPYNEQFF
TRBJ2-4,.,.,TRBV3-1,TGTGCCAGCAGCCAACAGGTAGCCAAAAACATTCAGTACTTC,CASSQQVAKNIQYF
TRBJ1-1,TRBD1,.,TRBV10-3,TGTGCCATCAGCGGACAGGGGAACACTGAAGCTTTCTTT,CAISGQGNTEAFF
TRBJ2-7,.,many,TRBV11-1,TGTGCCAGCAGCTTCCATCAGGGTAGCACCTACGAGCAGTACTTC,CASSFHQGSTYEQYF
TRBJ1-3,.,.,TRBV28,TGTGCCAGCAGCCTCGACGGGGGCACCATATATTTT,CASSLDGGTIYF
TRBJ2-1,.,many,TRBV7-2,TGTGCCAGCAGCCAGACTGCAAACAATGAGCAGTTCTTC,CASSQTANNEQFF
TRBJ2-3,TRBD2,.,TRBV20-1,TGCAGTGTCGGCGGGGGGGCTTGGACAGATACGCAGTATTTT,CSVGGGAWTDTQYF
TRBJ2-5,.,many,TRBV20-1,TGCAGTGCTAGAAGGGTTTCGGGGTGGGGGCAAGAGACCCAGTACTTC,CSARRVSGWGQETQYF
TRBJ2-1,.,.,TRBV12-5,TGTGCTAGTGGGCTGCTCTACAATGAGCAGTTCTTC,CASGLLYNEQFF
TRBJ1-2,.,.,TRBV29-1,TGCAGCGCGGGGGGGCCAAATGGCTACACCTTC,CSAGGPNGYTF
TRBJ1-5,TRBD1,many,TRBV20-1,TGCAGTGCGCACCGGGACAGGGGCAATCAGCCCCAGCATTTT,CSAHRDRGNQPQHF
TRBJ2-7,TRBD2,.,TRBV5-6,TGTGCCAGCAGCCGCATTACGGCGGGGGGCTCCTACGAGCAGTACTTC,CASSRITAGGSYEQYF
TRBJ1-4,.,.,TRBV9,TGTGCCAGCAGCGCAAGAACAGCAGGTGTTAATGAAAAACTGTTTTTT,CASSARTAGVNEKLFF
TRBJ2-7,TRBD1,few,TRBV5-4,TGTGCCAGCAGCAAAGACAGGGTTGGGGAGCAGTACTTC,CASSKDRVGEQYF
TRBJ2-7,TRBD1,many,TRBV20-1,TGCAGTGCGACCGGGACAGGGGGTTACGAGCAGTACTTC,CSATGTGGYEQYF
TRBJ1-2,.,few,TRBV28,TGTGCCAGCAGTTTATTCGGGGTCTCAAACTATGGCTACGCCTTC,CASSLFGVSNYGYAF
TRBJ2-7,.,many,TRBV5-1,TGCGCCAGCAGCTTGGGACAAGCTCTGGAGCAGTACTTC,CASSLGQALEQYF
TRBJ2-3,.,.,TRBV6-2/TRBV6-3,TGTGCCAGCAGCCATAGTGGGACAGATACGCAGTATTTT,CASSHSGTDTQYF
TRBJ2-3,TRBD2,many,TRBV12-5,TGTGCTAGTAAACGAGCTAGCGGGCCGGCAGATACGCAGTATTTT,CASKRASGPADTQYF
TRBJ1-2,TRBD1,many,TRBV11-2,TGTGCCAGCAGCCCAGGCCAGGGGGTTCTATATGGCTACACCTTC,CASSPGQGVLYGYTF
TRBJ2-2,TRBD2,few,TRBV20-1,TGCAGTGCTAGAGATCCCCTAGCGGGAGCTTCCGGGGAGCTGTTTTTT,CSARDPLAGASGELFF
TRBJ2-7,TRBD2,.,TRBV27,TGTGCCAGCAGGCCGGGGGGCTCCTACGAGCAGTACTTC,CASRPGGSYEQYF
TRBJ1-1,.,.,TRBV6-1,TGTGCCAGCTACGGACAGACGAACACTGAAGCTTTCTTT,CASYGQTNTEAFF
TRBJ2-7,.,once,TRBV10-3,TGTGCCATCAGTGGAGACAGGGAGGGCTACGAGCAGTACTTC,CAISGDREGYEQYF
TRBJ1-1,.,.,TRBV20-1,TGCAGTGCTCAAAACAGGGCTAGGGTGAACACTGAAGCTATCTTT,CSAQNRARVNTEAIF
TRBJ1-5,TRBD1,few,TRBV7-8,TGTGCCAGCAGCTTAAGACAGGGCTTGCCTAGCAATCAGCCCCAGCATTTT,CASSLRQGLPSNQPQHF
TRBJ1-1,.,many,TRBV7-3,TGTGCCAGCAGCTTTCTGGGGGCCCGAACCGCTGAAGCTTTCTTT,CASSFLGARTAEAFF